This T cell receptor (beta chain) derives from a study of blood T cell repertoires in COVID-19. Assay: immunoSEQ multiplex PCR; the TCRdb copy retains only in-frame clones and omits some. The sample records fewer than 300,000 clones, 75% to 95% being singletons. Germline values: CDR1 MNHEY, CDR2 SVGAGI. CDR3 length: 14 amino acids. The junction had 3 bases not matched to a gene; V was cut back by 5 bases and J by 6 bases. The V call is TRBV6-5, the J call TRBJ1-6, with TRBD1 matching 8 bases. What was sequenced was PBMCs or T cells enriched from blood (not recorded which). The sequence was collected from a woman in her 30s who had recovered from COVID-19. The CDR3 DNA sequence: TGTGCCAGCAGTCTGGGACAGGTTAATTCACCCCTCCACTTT. Protein sequence: CASSLGQVNSPLHF.